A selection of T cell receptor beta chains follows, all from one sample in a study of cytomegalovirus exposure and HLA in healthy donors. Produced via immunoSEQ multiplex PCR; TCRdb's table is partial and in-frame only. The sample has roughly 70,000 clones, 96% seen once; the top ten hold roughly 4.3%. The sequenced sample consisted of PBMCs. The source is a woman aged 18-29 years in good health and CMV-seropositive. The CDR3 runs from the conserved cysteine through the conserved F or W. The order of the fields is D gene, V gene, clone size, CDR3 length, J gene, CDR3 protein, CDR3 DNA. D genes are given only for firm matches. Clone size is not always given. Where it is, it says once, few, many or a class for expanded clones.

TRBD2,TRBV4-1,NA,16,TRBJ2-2,CASSHFSGRGTGELFF,TGCGCCAGCAGCCACTTTAGCGGGAGAGGGACCGGGGAGCTGTTTTTT
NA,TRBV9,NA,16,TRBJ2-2,CASSSQERLNTGELFF,TGTGCCAGCAGCTCTCAGGAGCGGTTGAACACCGGGGAGCTGTTTTTT
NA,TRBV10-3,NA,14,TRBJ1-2,CAISEPYSADGYTF,TGTGCCATCAGTGAGCCCTACTCCGCCGATGGCTACACCTTC
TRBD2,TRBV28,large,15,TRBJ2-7,CASSPGTSAYWEQYF,TGTGCCAGCAGTCCTGGGACTAGCGCCTACTGGGAGCAGTACTTC
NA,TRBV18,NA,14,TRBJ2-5,CASSPGVRAETQYF,TGTGCCAGCTCTCCGGGGGTTCGGGCAGAGACCCAGTACTTC
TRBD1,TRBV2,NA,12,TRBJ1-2,CASKQGDYGYTF,TGTGCCAGCAAACAGGGGGACTATGGCTACACCTTC
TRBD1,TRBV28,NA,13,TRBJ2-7,CASRPGGGYEQYF,TGTGCCAGCAGGCCAGGGGGCGGCTACGAGCAGTACTTC
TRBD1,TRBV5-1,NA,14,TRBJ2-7,CASSPPGQGLEQYF,TGCGCCAGCAGCCCGCCGGGACAGGGCCTCGAGCAGTACTTC
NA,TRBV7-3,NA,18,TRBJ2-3,CASSLNSPGVLGTDTQYF,TGTGCCAGCAGCTTAAATTCTCCGGGGGTACTAGGCACAGATACGCAGTATTTT
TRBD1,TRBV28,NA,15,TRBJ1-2,CASSLKTGGIDGYTF,TGTGCCAGCAGTCTCAAGACAGGGGGGATTGATGGCTACACCTTC
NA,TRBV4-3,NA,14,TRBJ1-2,CASSPDQRVGGYTF,TGCGCCAGCAGCCCTGATCAGAGGGTTGGTGGCTACACCTTC
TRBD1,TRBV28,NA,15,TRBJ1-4,CASSPRQGMDEKLFF,TGTGCCAGCAGTCCAAGACAGGGAATGGACGAAAAACTGTTTTTT
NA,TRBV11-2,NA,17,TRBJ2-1,CASSPQTALGSYNEQFF,TGTGCCAGCAGCCCGCAGACAGCCTTGGGCTCCTACAATGAGCAGTTCTTC
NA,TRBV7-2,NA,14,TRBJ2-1,CASSSGRTGNEQFF,TGTGCCAGCAGCTCAGGACGAACAGGCAATGAGCAGTTCTTC
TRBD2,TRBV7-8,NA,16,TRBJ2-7,CASSLTVAGATYEQYF,TGTGCCAGCAGCTTGACCGTAGCGGGAGCAACCTACGAGCAGTACTTC
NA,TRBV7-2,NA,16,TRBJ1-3,CASSLAQGYSGNTIYF,TGTGCCAGCAGCTTAGCCCAGGGGTACTCTGGAAACACCATATATTTT
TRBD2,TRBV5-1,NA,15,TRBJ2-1,CASSPLLAGLNEQFF,TGCGCCAGCAGCCCCCTACTAGCGGGGCTCAATGAGCAGTTCTTC
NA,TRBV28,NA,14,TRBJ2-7,CASSDPSGGTEQYF,TGTGCCAGCAGTGACCCCTCCGGAGGGACGGAGCAGTACTTC
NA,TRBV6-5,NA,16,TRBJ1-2,CASSSPSAGLDYGYTF,TGTGCCAGCAGTTCCCCTTCCGCAGGGCTGGACTATGGCTACACCTTC
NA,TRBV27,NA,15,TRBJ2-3,CASSGLKGKTNTQYF,TGTGCCAGCAGTGGCTTAAAGGGGAAGACCAATACGCAGTATTTT
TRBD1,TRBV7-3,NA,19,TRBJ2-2,CASSLTGTGLFGNTGELFF,TGTGCCAGCAGCTTAACGGGGACAGGGCTGTTTGGGAACACCGGGGAGCTGTTTTTT
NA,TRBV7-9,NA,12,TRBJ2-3,CASSLLGDTQYF,TGTGCCAGCAGCCTTCTTGGCGATACGCAGTATTTT
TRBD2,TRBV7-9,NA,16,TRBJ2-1,CASSPLAILGDNEQFF,TGTGCCAGCAGCCCACTAGCGATCCTGGGGGACAATGAGCAGTTCTTC
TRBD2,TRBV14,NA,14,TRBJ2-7,CASRFSGSNYEQYF,TGTGCCAGCCGTTTTAGCGGGAGTAACTACGAGCAGTACTTC
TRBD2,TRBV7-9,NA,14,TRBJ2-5,CASGLDGGGETQYF,TGTGCCAGCGGCCTGGATGGGGGAGGGGAGACCCAGTACTTC